Presented here are 9 T cell receptor beta chains from one specimen sequenced in a study of blood T cells in healthy people across ages. The second PCR ran roughly 7 to 12 cycles with a sample-barcoded 5' primer and J-beta primers. TCRdb called the 5' RACE reads again in MiXCR, with one record for every CDR3 protein. This sample has a few hundred thousand distinct CDR3 sequences; roughly half occur once, and the top ten carry around 53%. Sequencing used blood. These receptors were collected from a man in his fifties or sixties in good health.

This clonotype was seen repeatedly, ten times or more. The V gene is TRBV7-9, the J gene TRBJ2-5; D assignment may be TRBD1 or TRBD2 (5 bases each). This CDR3 region has 14 residues. CDR1 and CDR2 from the germline V gene are SEHNR and FQNEAQ (reference sequence). V was cut by 4 bases and J by 7 bases, with 16 bases left in between. The chain's CDR3 is CASSSGALGRTQYF. CDR3 nucleotide sequence: TGTGCCAGCAGCTCCGGGGCCCTTGGGAGGACCCAGTACTTC.

V usage is TRBV6-1 and J usage is TRBJ2-5; 7 positions agree with TRBD1. The germline CDR1 and CDR2 sequences are MNHNS and SASEGT. This CDR3 is 13 amino acids long. The V and J ends lost 6 bases and 5 bases, in that order; junction bases with no gene match: 6. The CDR3 bases are TGTGCCAGCAGGATCGACAGGGCGGAGACCCAGTACTTC. Translated, it gives CASRIDRAETQYF.

This clonotype showed up just a few times. The rearrangement uses TRBV11-1 and TRBJ2-7; D uncertain. Germline values: CDR1 SGHAT, CDR2 FQDESV (reference sequence). There are 14 residues in the CDR3. Trimming shortened V by 5 bases and J by 1 base, and 12 bases separated the two germline ends. The CDR3 DNA follows: TGTGCCAGCAGCCTTCGCCTGACGTCCTACGAGCAGTACTTC. Protein: CASSLRLTSYEQYF.

This clonotype turned up a few times. This chain joins TRBV12-3 or TRBV12-4 and TRBJ2-3; D remains unclear. V was trimmed by 6 bases and J by 4 bases, leaving 8 bases between them. The CDR3 runs to 12 residues. As DNA, the CDR3 is TGTGCCAGCAGACCCAATTCAGATACGCAGTATTTT. Encoded protein: CASRPNSDTQYF.

The chain couples TRBV7-2 to TRBJ2-4; perhaps TRBD1 as D (6 bases). Trimming removed 5 bases at V and 8 bases at J, with 10 bases between. The CDR3 runs to 12 residues. The germline V gene has CDR1 SGHTA and CDR2 FQGNSA. For the CDR3, the DNA is TGTGCCAGCAGCCGGGACATGTACATTCAGTACTTC. Encoded protein: CASSRDMYIQYF.

This clonotype has more than one count but fewer than ten. The chain recombines TRBV7-9 with TRBJ1-1; unclear D gene. CDR1 is SEHNR, CDR2 FQNEAQ, per germline (reference sequence). V shed 4 bases and J shed 3 bases, with 3 bases lying between them. The CDR3 sequence is 11 residues long. The CDR3 nucleotides are TGTGCCAGCAGCTCCGACACTGAAGCTTTCTTT. Amino acids: CASSSDTEAFF.

This clonotype came up many times. This chain connects TRBV11-2 to TRBJ2-1, with 8 nucleotides matching TRBD1. V lost 3 bases to trimming and J lost 3 bases; unmatched junction nucleotides: 7. The CDR3 length is 16 residues. Germline CDR1 SGHAT, CDR2 FQNNGV. CDR3 nucleotide sequence: TGTGCCAGCAGCTTCTCGGACAGGGAGGACTACAATGAGCAGTTCTTC. Its translation: CASSFSDREDYNEQFF.

This clonotype was seen a handful of times. The chain has TRBV6-6 and TRBJ1-1, with no clear D. From germline, CDR1 is MNHNY and CDR2 SVGAGI (reference sequence). V lost 10 bases, J lost 11 bases, and 14 bases lay in between. The CDR3 totals 10 residues. CDR3 region: CATDGVGAFF. The CDR3 region has the DNA TGTGCCACCGACGGGGTCGGCGCTTTCTTT.

Remarks on this clonotype: A junction end diverges from the germline sequence, so it may reflect a read error. V is TRBV9 and J is TRBJ1-2; TRBD1 matches 7 bases. Germline-derived CDR1 and CDR2 are SGDLS and YYNGEE. The CDR3 is 14 residues long. CDR3 bases: TGTGCTAGCAGCGCAGGGGGAGTCAACTATGGCTACACCTTC. It translates to CASSAGGVNYGYTF.